These 10 T cell receptor beta chains were all obtained from the same sample, sequenced in a study of T-cell reconstitution after alpha-beta-depleted transplantation in children. Preparation of the TCRbeta library was carried out with unique molecular identifiers. TCRdb independently ran MiXCR on the PCR reads; one entry per CDR3 protein. The sample comprises roughly 790,000 distinct CDR3 sequences, less than 20% of which are singletons, and 5% rests with the top ten. Sample: PBMCs, mostly from graft donor cells, taken 360 days after TCRalphabeta/CD19-depleted stem cell transplant. The receptors were sampled from a male patient younger than 18 who had a stem cell transplant for acute lymphoblastic leukemia, so the T cells may come from the graft donor.

The chain joins TRBV10-2 to TRBJ1-1; TRBD1 is a possible D gene (6 bases). The length of the CDR3 is 15 residues. The germline V gene encodes CDR1 WSHSY and CDR2 SAAADI. The germline V and J ends were trimmed by 5 bases and 4 bases, with 17 bases remaining between them. This CDR3 is CASSSLQGASTEAFF. The CDR3 region has the DNA TGCGCCAGCAGTTCCCTACAGGGAGCGAGCACTGAAGCTTTCTTT.

In its sample, this clonotype was seen a few times. This rearrangement joins TRBV4-1 to TRBJ2-1; TRBD2 matches at 10 bases. The V segment lost 0 bases and the J segment 4 bases; nucleotides outside the gene matches: 12. The CDR3 totals 19 residues. Germline V gene lookup returns CDR1 MGHRA and CDR2 YSYEKL. The CDR3 region has the DNA TGCGCCAGCAGCCAAGATAGGCTAGCGGGGGAGAAGGTTTACAATGAGCAGTTCTTC. This codes for CASSQDRLAGEKVYNEQFF.

The rearrangement uses TRBV7-3 and TRBJ1-4; D unclear. Germline lookup yields CDR1 SGHTA and CDR2 FQGTGA. V was pared by 4 bases and J by 5 bases, with 20 bases between. The CDR3 contains 17 residues. The CDR3 here is CASSSLRVKTRNEKLFF. The CDR3 coding sequence is TGTGCCAGCAGCTCCCTCCGCGTTAAGACCCGCAATGAAAAACTGTTTTTT.

This clonotype came up many times. The V and J genes are TRBV20-1 and TRBJ2-7, with D possibly matching TRBD2 (7 bases). The CDR3 is made up of 17 amino acids. CDR1 and CDR2 (germline): DFQATT, SNEGSKA (reference sequence). Trimming took off 3 bases at V and 2 bases at J, with 23 bases between the two ends. This CDR3 is CSARAPGRKGGTYEQYF. DNA of the CDR3: TGCAGTGCTAGGGCCCCGGGACGTAAGGGGGGGACCTACGAGCAGTACTTC.

The J gene is TRBJ2-1, the V gene TRBV9; 13 nucleotides align to TRBD2. Germline CDR1 SGDLS, CDR2 YYNGEE. The CDR3 totals 16 residues. V dropped 0 bases and J dropped 7; count of bases not matched to a gene: 4. Here the CDR3 reads CASSVALAGGRNEQFF. CDR3 sequence (DNA): TGTGCCAGCAGCGTAGCACTAGCGGGAGGGAGGAATGAGCAGTTCTTC.

In its sample, this clonotype was seen a few times. This chain links TRBV11-2 with TRBJ1-1; the match to TRBD1 covers 7 bases. Germline lookup yields CDR1 SGHAT and CDR2 FQNNGV. Germline trimming cut 4 bases from V and 7 bases from J; bases unmatched to any gene: 12. The CDR3 length is 15 residues. CDR3 residues: CASSSIQGGFGEAFF. CDR3 in DNA: TGTGCCAGCAGCTCGATTCAGGGGGGTTTCGGTGAAGCTTTCTTT.

The chain uses TRBV2 and TRBJ1-3; D perhaps matches TRBD1 (6 bases). The CDR3 extends over 16 amino acids. Per the germline V gene, CDR1 is SNHLY and CDR2 is FYNNEI. The germline V and J ends were trimmed by 2 bases and 4 bases, with 15 bases remaining between them. The CDR3 coding sequence is TGTGCCAGCAGTGAAATCCGGACAGTGACCGGAAACACCATATATTTT. This gives the protein CASSEIRTVTGNTIYF.

The chain carries TRBV12-3 or TRBV12-4 and TRBJ1-1, with D unresolved. The CDR3 has 14 amino acids. V shed 3 bases and J shed 5 bases, with 13 bases lying between them. CDR3 loop: CASSFGSEPTEAFF. The CDR3 DNA follows: TGTGCCAGCAGTTTCGGCAGCGAGCCGACTGAAGCTTTCTTT.

This clonotype was seen only a few times. The chain links TRBV13 to TRBJ1-1; tentatively, D is TRBD1 (5 bases). The CDR3 consists of 16 residues. The germline V and J ends were trimmed by 5 bases and 10 bases, with 26 bases remaining between them. In germline, CDR1 is PRHDT, CDR2 FYEKMQ (reference sequence). The CDR3: CASSRWMEGKGFGAFF. CDR3 sequence (DNA): TGTGCCAGCAGCCGTTGGATGGAGGGGAAGGGTTTTGGAGCTTTCTTT.

V usage is TRBV5-1 and J usage is TRBJ2-4; D perhaps matches TRBD2 (6 bases). The germline gives CDR1 SGHRS, CDR2 YFSETQ. Trimming removed 4 bases from V and 0 bases from J, with 20 bases in between. This CDR3 is 18 amino acids long. Here the CDR3 DNA reads TGCGCCAGCAGCCCGGGGGATCAGTGGTCATTAGCCAAAAACATTCAGTACTTC. Protein product: CASSPGDQWSLAKNIQYF. Using reference TRBV5-1 and TRBJ2-4 for the parts outside the CDR3, the full variable domain is KAGVTQTPRYLIKTRGQQVTLSCSPISGHRSVSWYQQTPGQGLQFLFEYFSETQRNKGNFPGRFSGRQFSNSRSEMNVSTLELGDSALYLCASSPGDQWSLAKNIQYFGAGTRLSVL.